The clone carrying this T cell receptor (beta chain) was detected a few times. Its antigen is unidentified. This record comes from a study of beta chain features in type 1 diabetes. The wider study: Patients looked much like healthy donors when it came to age, gender and cell yields.

Study-level points and caveats: Moderate yet significant TCRB CDR3 shortening was seen in Type 1 diabetes patients in all four CD4+ subsets.

The ends were cut back, 8 bases at V and 5 bases at J, with 9 bases in the middle. The CDR3 contains 11 residues. Germline-derived CDR1 and CDR2 are SGHTA and FQGNSA. Expressed TCRB transcripts were sequenced after all isolated RNA was converted to cDNA. It was found that naive, central memory and regulatory T cell samples averaged about 4 million reads. The table came from immunoSEQ multiplex PCR; TCRdb's copy has only in-frame clones and leaves some out. The table has about 150,000 clones, roughly 9% seen once. This chain connects TRBV7-2 to TRBJ1-2; D is uncertain. The sequence came from a woman aged 18-29 years in good health. The material sequenced was central memory CD4+ T cells from blood. The CDR3 coding sequence is TGTGCCAGCTCTGAGAAGTATGGCTACACCTTC. This codes for CASSEKYGYTF.